The following is a TCR beta chain sequence with its context. This entry comes from a study of blood T cell repertoires in COVID-19. Authors' processing steps: Nucleated cell counts were estimated from reference gene primer amplification. The data were produced by immunoSEQ multiplex PCR, yet TCRdb's version contains in-frame clones alone and is incomplete. From that table come the V and J calls and clone size; the DNA was used to work out D and trimming. The table has 43,000 or so clones, roughly four fifths seen once. There are 17 residues in the CDR3. CDR1 is LGHNA, CDR2 YNFKEQ, per germline. V trimming: 4 bases; J trimming: 4 bases; junction bases outside the gene matches: 9.

V and J are TRBV4-2 and TRBJ2-7, with TRBD2 matching over 14 bases. This receptor was identified in a man aged 60 to 69 with active COVID-19. The sequencing input was peripheral blood. DNA of the CDR3: TGTGCCAGCAGCCGAAACGGAGGGACTAGCGGGAGTTACGAGCAGTACTTC. Its translation is CASSRNGGTSGSYEQYF.